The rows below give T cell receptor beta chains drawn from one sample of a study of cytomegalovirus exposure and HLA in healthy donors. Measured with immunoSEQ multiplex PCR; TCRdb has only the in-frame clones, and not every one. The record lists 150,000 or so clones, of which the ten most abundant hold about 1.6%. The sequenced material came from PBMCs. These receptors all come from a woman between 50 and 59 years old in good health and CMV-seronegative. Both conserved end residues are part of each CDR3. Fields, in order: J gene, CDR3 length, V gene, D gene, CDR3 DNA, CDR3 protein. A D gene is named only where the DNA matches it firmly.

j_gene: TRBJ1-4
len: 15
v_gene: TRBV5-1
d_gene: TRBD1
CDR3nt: TGCGCCAGCAGCTCCCAGGGGACAGGGGATGAAAAGCTGTTTTTT
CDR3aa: CASSSQGTGDEKLFF

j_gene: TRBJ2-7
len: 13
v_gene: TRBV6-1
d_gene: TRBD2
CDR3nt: TGTGCCAGCAGTGCGAGCGGGATCAACGAGCAGTACTTC
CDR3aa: CASSASGINEQYF

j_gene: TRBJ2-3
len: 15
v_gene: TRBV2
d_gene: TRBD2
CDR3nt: TGTGCCAGCACCGGGGTAGCGGGAGGATCATCGGCGCAGTATTTT
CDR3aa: CASTGVAGGSSAQYF

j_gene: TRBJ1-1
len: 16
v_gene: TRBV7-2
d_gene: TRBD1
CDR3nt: TGTGCCAGCAGCTTTAGAAGAACAGGGGTGAACACTGAAGCTTTCTTT
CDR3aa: CASSFRRTGVNTEAFF

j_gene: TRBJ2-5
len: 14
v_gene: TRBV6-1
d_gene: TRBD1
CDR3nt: TGTGCCAGCTCTAAGACAGGGTCGGGAGAGACCCAGTACTTC
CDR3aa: CASSKTGSGETQYF

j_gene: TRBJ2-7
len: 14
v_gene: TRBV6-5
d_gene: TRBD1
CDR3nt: TGTGCCAGCAGGGAGACAGGGGGGACCTACGAGCAGTACTTC
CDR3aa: CASRETGGTYEQYF

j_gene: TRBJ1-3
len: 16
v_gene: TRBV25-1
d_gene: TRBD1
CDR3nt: TGTGCCAGCAGCTCTCCGGACAGGAACTCTGGAAACACCATATATTTT
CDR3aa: CASSSPDRNSGNTIYF

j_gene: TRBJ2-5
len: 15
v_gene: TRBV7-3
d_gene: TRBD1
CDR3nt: TGTGCCAGCAGCCAGGGGGCATTCAGCCAAGAGACCCAGTACTTC
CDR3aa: CASSQGAFSQETQYF

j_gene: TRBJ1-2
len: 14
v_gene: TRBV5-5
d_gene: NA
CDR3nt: TGTGCCAGCAGCTTTGGGCAGGGGAACTATGGCTACACCTTC
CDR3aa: CASSFGQGNYGYTF

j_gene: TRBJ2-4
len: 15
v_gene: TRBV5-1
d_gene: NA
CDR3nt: TGCGCCAGCAGCCTTGGAGGGACCGGTCATAACATTCAGTACTTC
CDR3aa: CASSLGGTGHNIQYF

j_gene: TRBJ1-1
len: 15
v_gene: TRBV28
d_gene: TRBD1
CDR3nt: TGTGCCAGCAGGGGACAGGGTTCAGGAAACACTGAAGCTTTCTTT
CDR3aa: CASRGQGSGNTEAFF

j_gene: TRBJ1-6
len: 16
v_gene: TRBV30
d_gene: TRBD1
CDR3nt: TGTGCCTGGAGTGTAACGCAGGGGGCGATTAATTCACCCCTCCACTTT
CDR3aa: CAWSVTQGAINSPLHF

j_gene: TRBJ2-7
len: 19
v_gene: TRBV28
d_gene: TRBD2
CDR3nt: TGTGCCAGCAAGGGGAGGTCGAAAGCGGGAGGAATACTTATCTACGAGCAGTACTTC
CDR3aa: CASKGRSKAGGILIYEQYF

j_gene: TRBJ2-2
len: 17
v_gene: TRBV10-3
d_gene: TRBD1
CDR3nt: TGTGCCATCAGGGGACAGGGGGCGCTGTCAAACACCGGGGAGCTGTTTTTT
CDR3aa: CAIRGQGALSNTGELFF

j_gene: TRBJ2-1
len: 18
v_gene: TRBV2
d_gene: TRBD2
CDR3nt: TGTGCCACCTATTTGACGAGTGGCGGGAGGGAGGTCTACAATGAGCAGTTCTTC
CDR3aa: CATYLTSGGREVYNEQFF

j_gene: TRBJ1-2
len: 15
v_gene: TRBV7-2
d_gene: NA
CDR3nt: TGTGCCAGCAGCTTATACCCCCGGGGTTGGGATGGCTACACCTTC
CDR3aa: CASSLYPRGWDGYTF

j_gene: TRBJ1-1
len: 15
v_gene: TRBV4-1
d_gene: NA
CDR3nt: TGCGCCAGCAGCCAAGCCCTAGGGGCGAACACTGAAGCTTTCTTT
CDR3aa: CASSQALGANTEAFF

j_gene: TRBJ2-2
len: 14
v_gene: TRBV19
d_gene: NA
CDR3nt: TGTGCCAGTAGTCGCAGGGGAGATGCCGGGGAGCTGTTTTTT
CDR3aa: CASSRRGDAGELFF

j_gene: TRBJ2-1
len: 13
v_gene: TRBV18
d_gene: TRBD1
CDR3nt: TGTGCCAGCTTCTTCGGGACAGACAATGAGCAGTTCTTC
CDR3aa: CASFFGTDNEQFF

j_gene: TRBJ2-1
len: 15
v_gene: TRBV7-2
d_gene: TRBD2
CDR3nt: TGTGCCAGCAGCTCATCTGGCGGGAGGAAGAATGAGCAGTTCTTC
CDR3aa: CASSSSGGRKNEQFF

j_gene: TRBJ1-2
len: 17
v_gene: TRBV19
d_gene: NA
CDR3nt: TGTGCCAGTAGTCCGTATCACAGGGCCCCAACTAACTATGGCTACACCTTC
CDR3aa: CASSPYHRAPTNYGYTF

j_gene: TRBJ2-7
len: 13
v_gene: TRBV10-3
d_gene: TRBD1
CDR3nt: TGTGCCATGGGGGACAGGGGATCCCACGAGCAGTACTTC
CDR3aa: CAMGDRGSHEQYF

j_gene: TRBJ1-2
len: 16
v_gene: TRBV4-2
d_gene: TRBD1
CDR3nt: TGTGCCAGCAGCCAAGATCTAGGGACAGGGGTAAGGGGCTACACCTTC
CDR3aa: CASSQDLGTGVRGYTF

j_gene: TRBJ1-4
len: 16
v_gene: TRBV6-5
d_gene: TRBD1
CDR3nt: TGTGCCAGCAGTTACGCCAGGGGGTTAACTAATGAAAAACTGTTTTTT
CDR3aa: CASSYARGLTNEKLFF

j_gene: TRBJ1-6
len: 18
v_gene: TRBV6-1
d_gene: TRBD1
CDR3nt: TGTGCCAGCAGTGCAAAGGACAGGTCGAGCTCCTATAATTCACCCCTCCACTTT
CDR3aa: CASSAKDRSSSYNSPLHF

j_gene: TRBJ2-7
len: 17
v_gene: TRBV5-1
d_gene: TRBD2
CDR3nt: TGCGCCAGCAGCTTGGGGACTAGCGGGGGAATTCGGCGCGAGCAGTACTTC
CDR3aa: CASSLGTSGGIRREQYF

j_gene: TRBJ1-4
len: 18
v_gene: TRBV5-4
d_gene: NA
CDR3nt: TGTGCCAGCAGCTTGAACAGCATTATAGGCGCAGCTAATGAAAAACTGTTTTTT
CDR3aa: CASSLNSIIGAANEKLFF